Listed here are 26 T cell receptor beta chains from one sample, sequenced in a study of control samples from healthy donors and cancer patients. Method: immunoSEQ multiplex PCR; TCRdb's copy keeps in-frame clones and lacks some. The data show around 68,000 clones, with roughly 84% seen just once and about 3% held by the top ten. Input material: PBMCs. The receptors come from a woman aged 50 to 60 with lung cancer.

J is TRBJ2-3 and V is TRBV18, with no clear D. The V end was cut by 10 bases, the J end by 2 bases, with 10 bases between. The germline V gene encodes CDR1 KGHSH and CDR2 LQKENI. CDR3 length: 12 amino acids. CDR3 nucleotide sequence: TGTGCCACTTCGATTTCCACAGATACGCAGTATTTT. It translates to CATSISTDTQYF.

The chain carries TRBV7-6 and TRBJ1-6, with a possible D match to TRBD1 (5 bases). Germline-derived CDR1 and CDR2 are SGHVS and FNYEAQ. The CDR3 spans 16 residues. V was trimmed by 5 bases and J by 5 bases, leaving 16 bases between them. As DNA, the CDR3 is TGTGCCAGCAGCGCTGGGGCCTACGGCGATAATTCACCCCTCCACTTT. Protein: CASSAGAYGDNSPLHF.

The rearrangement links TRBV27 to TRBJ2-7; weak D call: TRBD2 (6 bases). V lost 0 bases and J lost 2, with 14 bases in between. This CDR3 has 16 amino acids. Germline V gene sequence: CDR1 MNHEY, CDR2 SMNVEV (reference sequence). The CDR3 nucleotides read TGTGCCAGCAGTTTATCGGGAGGACGGATAACCTACGAGCAGTACTTC. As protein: CASSLSGGRITYEQYF.

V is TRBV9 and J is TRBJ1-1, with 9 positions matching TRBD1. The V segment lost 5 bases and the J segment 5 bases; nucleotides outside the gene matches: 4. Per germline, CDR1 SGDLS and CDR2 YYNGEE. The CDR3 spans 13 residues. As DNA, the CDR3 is TGTGCCAGCAGTGGACAGGGGACAACTGAAGCTTTCTTT. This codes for CASSGQGTTEAFF.

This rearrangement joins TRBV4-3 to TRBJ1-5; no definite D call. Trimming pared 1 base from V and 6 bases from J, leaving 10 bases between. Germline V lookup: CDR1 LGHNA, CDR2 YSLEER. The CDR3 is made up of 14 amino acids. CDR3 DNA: TGCGCCAGCAGCCAAGTCGCCGGGAGTCAGCCCCAGCATTTT. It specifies CASSQVAGSQPQHF.

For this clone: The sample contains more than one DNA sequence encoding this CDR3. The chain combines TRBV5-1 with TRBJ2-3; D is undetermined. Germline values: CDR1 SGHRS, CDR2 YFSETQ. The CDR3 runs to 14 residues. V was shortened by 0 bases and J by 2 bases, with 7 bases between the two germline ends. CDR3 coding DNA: TGCGCCAGCAGCTTGGAAGCAGTCACAGATACGCAGTATTTT. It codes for CASSLEAVTDTQYF.

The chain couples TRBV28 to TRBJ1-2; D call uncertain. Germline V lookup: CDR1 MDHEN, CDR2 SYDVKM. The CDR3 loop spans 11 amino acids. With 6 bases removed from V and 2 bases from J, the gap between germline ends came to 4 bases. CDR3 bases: TGTGCCAGCAGCCCCAACTATGGCTACACCTTC. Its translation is CASSPNYGYTF.

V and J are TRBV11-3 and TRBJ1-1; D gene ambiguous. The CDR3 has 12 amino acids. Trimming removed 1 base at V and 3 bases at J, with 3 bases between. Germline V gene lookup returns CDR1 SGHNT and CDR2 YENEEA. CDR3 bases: TGTGCCAGCAGCTTAGTTGACACTGAAGCTTTCTTT. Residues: CASSLVDTEAFF.

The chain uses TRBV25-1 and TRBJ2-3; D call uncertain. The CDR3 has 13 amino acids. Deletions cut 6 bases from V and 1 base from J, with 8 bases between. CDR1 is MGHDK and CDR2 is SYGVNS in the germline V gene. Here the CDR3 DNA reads TGTGCCAGCAGAAAAAAGCGCACAGATACGCAGTATTTT. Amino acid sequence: CASRKKRTDTQYF. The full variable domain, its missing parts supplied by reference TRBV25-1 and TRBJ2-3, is EADIYQTPRYLVIGTGKKITLECSQTMGHDKMYWYQQDPGMELHLIHYSYGVNSTEKGDLSSESTVSRIRTEHFPLTLESARPSHTSQYLCASRKKRTDTQYFGPGTRLTVL.

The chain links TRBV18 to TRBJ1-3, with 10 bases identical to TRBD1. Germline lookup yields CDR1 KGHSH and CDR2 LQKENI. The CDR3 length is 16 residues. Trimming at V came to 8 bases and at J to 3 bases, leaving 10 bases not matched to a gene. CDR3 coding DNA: TGTGCCAGCGCCCCGGGACAGGGGCGAGATGGAAACACCATATATTTT. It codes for CASAPGQGRDGNTIYF.

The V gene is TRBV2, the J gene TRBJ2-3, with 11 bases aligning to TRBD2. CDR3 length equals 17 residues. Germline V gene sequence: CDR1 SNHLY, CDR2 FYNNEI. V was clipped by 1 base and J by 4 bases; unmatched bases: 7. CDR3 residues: CASSEGVLAGGPDTQYF. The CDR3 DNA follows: TGTGCCAGCAGTGAAGGAGTTTTAGCGGGGGGGCCAGATACGCAGTATTTT. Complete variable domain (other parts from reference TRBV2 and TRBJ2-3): EPEVTQTPSHQVTQMGQEVILRCVPISNHLYFYWYRQILGQKVEFLVSFYNNEISEKSEIFDDQFSVERPDGSNFTLKIRSTKLEDSAMYFCASSEGVLAGGPDTQYFGPGTRLTVL.

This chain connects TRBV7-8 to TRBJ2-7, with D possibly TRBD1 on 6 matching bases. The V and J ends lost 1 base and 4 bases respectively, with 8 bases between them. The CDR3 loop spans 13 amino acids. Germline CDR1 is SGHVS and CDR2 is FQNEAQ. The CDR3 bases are TGTGCCAGCAGCTTAGGGGACATTTACGAGCAGTACTTC. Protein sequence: CASSLGDIYEQYF.

CDR3 in DNA: TGTGCCAGCAGCTTGGCCAGGGTAAACACTGAAGCTTTCTTT. Encoded protein: CASSLARVNTEAFF. The genes are TRBV5-4 and TRBJ1-1; D is perhaps TRBD1 (5 bases). The CDR3 spans 14 residues. Germline V gives CDR1 SGHNT, CDR2 YYREEE (reference sequence). Trimming shortened V by 0 bases and J by 2 bases, and 8 bases separated the two germline ends.

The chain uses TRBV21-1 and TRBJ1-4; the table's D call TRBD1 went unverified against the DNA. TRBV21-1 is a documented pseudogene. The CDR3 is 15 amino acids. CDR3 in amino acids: CASSTGQGGEEKLFF. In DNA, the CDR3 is TGTGCCAGCAGCACCGGACAGGGCGGGGAGGAAAAACTGTTTTTT.

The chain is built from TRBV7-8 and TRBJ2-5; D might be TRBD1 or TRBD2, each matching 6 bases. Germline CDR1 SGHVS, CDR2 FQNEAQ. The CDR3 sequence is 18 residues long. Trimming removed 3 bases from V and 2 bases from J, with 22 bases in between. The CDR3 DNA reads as TGTGCCAGCAGCTTGGGGAGGCAGGGGACATTCTTACAAGAGACCCAGTACTTC. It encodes CASSLGRQGTFLQETQYF.

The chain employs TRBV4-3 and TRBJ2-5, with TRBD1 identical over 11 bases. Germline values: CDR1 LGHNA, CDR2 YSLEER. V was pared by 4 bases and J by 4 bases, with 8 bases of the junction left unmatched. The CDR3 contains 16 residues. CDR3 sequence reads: CASSRFTGTGGETQYF. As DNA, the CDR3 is TGCGCCAGCAGCCGGTTTACCGGGACAGGGGGAGAGACCCAGTACTTC.

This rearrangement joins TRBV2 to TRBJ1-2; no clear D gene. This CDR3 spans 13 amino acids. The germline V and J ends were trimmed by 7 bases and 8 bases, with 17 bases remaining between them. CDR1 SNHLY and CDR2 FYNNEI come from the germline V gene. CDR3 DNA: TGTGCCAGCAAAGGGTCTCAGGCAGGCGGCTACACCTTC. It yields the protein CASKGSQAGGYTF.

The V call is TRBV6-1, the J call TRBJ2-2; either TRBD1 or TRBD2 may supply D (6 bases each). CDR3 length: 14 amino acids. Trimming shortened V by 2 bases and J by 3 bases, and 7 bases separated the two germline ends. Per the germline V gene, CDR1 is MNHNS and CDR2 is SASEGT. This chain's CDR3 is CASSERGDTGELFF. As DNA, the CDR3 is TGTGCCAGCAGTGAAAGGGGGGACACCGGGGAGCTGTTTTTT.

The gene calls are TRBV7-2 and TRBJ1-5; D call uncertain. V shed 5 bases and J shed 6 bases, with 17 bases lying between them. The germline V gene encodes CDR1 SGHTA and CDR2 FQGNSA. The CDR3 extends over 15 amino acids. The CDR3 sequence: CASSPQTGSGQPQHF. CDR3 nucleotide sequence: TGTGCCAGCAGCCCCCAGACGGGTAGCGGTCAGCCCCAGCATTTT.

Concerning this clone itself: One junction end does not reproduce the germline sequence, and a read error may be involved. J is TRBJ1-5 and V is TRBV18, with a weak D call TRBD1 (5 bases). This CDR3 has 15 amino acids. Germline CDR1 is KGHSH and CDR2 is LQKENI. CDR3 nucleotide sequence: TGTGCCAGCTCTCTTGGTTGGGGGAGCAGTCAGCCCCAGCATTTT. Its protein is CASSLGWGSSQPQHF.

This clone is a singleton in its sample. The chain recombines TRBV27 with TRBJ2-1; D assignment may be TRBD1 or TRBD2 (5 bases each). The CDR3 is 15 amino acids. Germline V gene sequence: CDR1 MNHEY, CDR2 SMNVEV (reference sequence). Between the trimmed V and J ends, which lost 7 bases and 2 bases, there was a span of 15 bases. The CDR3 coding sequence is TGTGCCAGCAACCTCGGGACGGGTCCCTACAATGAGCAGTTCTTC. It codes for CASNLGTGPYNEQFF.

The CDR3 bases are TGTGCCAGCAGCGTAGGGGCAGGGGGCCTTCCAAACCAAGAGACCCAGTACTTC. It codes for CASSVGAGGLPNQETQYF. This sequence joins TRBV9 and TRBJ2-5; 8 nucleotides align to TRBD1. This CDR3 is built from 18 residues. Germline values: CDR1 SGDLS, CDR2 YYNGEE. Trimming took 0 bases from V and 0 from J; bases not matched to a gene: 10.

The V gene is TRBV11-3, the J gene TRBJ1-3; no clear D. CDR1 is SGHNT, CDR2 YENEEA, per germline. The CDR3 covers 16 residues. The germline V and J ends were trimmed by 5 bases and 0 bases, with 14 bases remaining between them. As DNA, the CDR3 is TGTGCCAGCAGCCTTTCGGGTTCTTACTCTGGAAACACCATATATTTT. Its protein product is CASSLSGSYSGNTIYF.

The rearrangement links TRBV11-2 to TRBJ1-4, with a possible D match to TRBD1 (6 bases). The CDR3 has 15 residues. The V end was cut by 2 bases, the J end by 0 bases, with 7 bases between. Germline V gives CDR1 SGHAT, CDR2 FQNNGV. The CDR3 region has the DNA TGTGCCAGCAGCTTACGGGGGCCAACTAATGAAAAACTGTTTTTT. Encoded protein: CASSLRGPTNEKLFF.

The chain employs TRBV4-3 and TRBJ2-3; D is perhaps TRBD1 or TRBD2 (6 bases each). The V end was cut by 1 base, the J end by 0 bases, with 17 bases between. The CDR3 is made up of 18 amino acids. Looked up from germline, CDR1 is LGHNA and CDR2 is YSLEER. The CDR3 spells CASSQGVGGPISTDTQYF. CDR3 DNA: TGCGCCAGCAGCCAAGGGGTCGGGGGCCCTATAAGCACAGATACGCAGTATTTT.

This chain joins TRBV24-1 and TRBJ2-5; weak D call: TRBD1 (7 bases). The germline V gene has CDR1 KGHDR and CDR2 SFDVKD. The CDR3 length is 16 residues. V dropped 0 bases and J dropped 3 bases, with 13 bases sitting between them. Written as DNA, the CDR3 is TGTGCCACCAGTGATTTGCGACAGGGAGGAAAAGAGACCCAGTACTTC. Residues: CATSDLRQGGKETQYF.